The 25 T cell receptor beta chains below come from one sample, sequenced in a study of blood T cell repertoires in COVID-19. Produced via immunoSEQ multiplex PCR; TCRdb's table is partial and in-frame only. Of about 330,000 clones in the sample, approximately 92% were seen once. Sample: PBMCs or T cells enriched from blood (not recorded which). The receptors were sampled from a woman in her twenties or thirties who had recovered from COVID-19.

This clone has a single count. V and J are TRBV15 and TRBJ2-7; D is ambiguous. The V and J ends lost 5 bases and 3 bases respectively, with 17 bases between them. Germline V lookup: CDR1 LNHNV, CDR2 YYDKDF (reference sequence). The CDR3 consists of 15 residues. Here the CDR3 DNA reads TGTGCCACCAGCGATAGATCACTCCCCATCTACGAGCAGTACTTC. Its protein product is CATSDRSLPIYEQYF.

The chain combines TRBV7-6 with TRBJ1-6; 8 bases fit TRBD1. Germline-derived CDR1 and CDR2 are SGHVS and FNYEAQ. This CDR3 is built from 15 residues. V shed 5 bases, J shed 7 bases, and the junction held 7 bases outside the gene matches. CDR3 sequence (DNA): TGTGCCAGCAGCCCCGACAGGGGAGTAAATTCACCCCTCCACTTT. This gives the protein CASSPDRGVNSPLHF.

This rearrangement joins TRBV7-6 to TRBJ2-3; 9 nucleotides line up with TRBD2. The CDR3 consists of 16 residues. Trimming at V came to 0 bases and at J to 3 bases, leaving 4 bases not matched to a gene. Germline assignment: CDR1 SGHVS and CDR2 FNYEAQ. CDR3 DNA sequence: TGTGCCAGCAGCTTAGCGGTTCTAGCGGGGACAGATACGCAGTATTTT. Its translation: CASSLAVLAGTDTQYF.

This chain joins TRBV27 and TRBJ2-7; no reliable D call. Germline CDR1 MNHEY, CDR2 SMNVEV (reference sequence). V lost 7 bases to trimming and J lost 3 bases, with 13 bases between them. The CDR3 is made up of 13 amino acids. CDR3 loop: CASTFNPDYEQYF. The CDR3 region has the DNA TGTGCCAGCACCTTCAACCCAGACTACGAGCAGTACTTC.

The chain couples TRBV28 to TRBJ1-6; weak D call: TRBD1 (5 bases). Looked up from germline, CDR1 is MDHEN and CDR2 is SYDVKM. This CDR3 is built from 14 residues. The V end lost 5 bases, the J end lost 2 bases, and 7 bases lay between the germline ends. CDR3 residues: CASSDRAYNSPLHF. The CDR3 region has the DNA TGTGCCAGCAGTGACAGAGCCTATAATTCACCCCTCCACTTT.

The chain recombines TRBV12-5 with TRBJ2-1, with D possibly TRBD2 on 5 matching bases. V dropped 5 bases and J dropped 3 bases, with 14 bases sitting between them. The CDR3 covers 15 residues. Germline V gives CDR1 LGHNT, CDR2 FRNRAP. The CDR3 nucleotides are TGTGCTAGTGGTCGGGGAACGACAAACTACAATGAGCAGTTCTTC. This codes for CASGRGTTNYNEQFF.

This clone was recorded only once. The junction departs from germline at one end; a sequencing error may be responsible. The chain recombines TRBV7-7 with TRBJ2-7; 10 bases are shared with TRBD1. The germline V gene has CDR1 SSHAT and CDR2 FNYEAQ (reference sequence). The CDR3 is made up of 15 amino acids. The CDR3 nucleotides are TGTGCTAGCAGCTTGAGCCGGGACAGGGGATACGAGCAGTACTTC. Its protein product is CASSLSRDRGYEQYF.

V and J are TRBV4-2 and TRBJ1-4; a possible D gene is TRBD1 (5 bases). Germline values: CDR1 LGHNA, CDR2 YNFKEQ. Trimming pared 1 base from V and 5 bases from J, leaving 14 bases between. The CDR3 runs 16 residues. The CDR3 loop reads CASSQVAGQLNEKLFF. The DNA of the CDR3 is TGTGCCAGCAGCCAAGTGGCAGGGCAACTGAATGAAAAACTGTTTTTT.

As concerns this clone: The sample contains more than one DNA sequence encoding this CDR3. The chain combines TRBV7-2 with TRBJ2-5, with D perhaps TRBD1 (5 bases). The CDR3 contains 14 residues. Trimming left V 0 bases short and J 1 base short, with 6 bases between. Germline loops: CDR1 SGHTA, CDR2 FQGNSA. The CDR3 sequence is CASSLAGVQETQYF. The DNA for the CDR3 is TGTGCCAGCAGCTTAGCAGGGGTCCAAGAGACCCAGTACTTC.

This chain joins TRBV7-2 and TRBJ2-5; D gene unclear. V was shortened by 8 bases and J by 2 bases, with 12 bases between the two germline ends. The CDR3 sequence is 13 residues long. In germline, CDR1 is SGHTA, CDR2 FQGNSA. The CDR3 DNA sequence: TGTGCCAGCCGAGGTCCCGGGCAAGAGACCCAGTACTTC. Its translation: CASRGPGQETQYF.

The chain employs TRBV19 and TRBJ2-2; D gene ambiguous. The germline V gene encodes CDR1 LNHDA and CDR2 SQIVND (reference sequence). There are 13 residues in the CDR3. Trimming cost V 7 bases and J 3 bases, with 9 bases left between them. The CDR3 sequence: CASNPLYTGELFF. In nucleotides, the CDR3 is TGTGCCAGTAATCCTCTGTACACCGGGGAGCTGTTTTTT.

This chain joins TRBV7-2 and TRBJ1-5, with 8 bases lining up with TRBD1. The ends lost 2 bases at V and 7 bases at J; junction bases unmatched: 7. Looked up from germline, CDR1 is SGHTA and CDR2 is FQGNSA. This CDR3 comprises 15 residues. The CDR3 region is CASSLRGTGQQPQHF. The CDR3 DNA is TGTGCCAGCAGCTTACGAGGGACAGGTCAACAGCCCCAGCATTTT.

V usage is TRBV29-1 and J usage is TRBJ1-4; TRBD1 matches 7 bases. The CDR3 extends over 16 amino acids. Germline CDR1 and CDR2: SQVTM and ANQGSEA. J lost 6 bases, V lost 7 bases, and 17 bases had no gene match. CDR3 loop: CSGRIRKQGWYEKLFF. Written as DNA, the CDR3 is TGCAGCGGACGGATCCGAAAACAGGGGTGGTATGAAAAACTGTTTTTT.

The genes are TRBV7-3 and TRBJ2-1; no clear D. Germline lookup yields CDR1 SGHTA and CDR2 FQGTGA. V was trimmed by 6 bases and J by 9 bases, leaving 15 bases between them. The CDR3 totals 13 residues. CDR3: CASRGADGTEQFF. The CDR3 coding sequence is TGTGCCAGCAGAGGCGCGGATGGTACTGAGCAGTTCTTC.

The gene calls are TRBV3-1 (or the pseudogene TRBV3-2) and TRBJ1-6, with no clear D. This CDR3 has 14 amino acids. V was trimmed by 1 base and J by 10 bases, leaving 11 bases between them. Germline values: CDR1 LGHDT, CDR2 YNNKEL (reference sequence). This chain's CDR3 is CASSQGGSGSPLHF. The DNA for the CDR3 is TGTGCCAGCAGCCAAGGAGGGAGTGGCTCACCCCTCCACTTT.

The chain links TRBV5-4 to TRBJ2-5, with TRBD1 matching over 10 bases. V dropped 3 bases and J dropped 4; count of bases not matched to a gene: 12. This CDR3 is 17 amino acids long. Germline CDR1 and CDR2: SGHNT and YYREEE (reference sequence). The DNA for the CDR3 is TGTGCCAGCAGCTGGCAGGGACAGGGGATGATAGGAGAGACCCAGTACTTC. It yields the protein CASSWQGQGMIGETQYF.

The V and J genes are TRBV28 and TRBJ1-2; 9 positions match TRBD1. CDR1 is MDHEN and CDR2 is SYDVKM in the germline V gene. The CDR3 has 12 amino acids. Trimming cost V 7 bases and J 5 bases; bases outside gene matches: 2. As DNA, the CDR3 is TGTGCCAGCACCGGGACAGGGTATGGCTACACCTTC. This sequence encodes CASTGTGYGYTF.

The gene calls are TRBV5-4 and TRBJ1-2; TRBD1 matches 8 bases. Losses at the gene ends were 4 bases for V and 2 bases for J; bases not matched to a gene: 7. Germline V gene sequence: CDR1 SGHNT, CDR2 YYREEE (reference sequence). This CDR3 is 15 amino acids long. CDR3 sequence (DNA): TGTGCCAGCAGCCCAGACAGGGGCCTAAACTATGGCTACACCTTC. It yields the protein CASSPDRGLNYGYTF.

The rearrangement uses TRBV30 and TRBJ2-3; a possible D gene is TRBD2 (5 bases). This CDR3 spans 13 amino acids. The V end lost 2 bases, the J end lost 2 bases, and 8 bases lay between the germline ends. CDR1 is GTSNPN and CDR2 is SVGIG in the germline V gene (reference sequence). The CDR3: CAWSPGNTDTQYF. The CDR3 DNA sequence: TGTGCCTGGAGTCCGGGGAACACAGATACGCAGTATTTT.

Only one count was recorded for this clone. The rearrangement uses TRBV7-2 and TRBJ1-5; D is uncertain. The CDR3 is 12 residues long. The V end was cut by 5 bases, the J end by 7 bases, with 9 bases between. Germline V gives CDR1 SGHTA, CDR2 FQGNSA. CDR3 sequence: CASSISGQPQHF. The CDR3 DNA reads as TGTGCCAGCAGCATCAGCGGCCAGCCCCAGCATTTT.

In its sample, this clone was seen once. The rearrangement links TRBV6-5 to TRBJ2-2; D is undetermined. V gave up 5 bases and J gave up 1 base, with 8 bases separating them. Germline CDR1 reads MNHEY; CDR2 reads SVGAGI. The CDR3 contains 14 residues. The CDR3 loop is CASSQSRNTGELFF. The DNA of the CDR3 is TGTGCCAGCAGTCAGTCCAGGAACACCGGGGAGCTGTTTTTT.

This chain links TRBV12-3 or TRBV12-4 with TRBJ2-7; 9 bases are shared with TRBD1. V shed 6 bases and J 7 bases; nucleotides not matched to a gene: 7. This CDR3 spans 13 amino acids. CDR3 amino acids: CASSQGQGWEQYF. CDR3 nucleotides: TGTGCCAGCAGCCAAGGACAGGGGTGGGAGCAGTACTTC.

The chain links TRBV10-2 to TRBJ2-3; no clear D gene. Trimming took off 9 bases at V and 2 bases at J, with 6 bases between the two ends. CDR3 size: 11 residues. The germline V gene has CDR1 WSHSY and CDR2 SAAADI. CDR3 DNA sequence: TGCGCCAGTTCTCTCACAGATACGCAGTATTTT. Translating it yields CASSLTDTQYF.

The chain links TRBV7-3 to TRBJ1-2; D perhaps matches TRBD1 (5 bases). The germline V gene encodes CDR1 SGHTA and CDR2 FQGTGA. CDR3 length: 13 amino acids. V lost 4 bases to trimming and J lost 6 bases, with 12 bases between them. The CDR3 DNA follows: TGTGCCAGCAGCTCTCGGTCAGGGAATGGCTACACCTTC. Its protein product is CASSSRSGNGYTF.

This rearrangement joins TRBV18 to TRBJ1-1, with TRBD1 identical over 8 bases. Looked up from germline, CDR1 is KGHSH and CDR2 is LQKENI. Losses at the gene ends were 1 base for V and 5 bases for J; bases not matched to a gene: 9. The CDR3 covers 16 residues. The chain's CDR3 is CASSPREITGGTEAFF. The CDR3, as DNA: TGTGCCAGCTCACCACGGGAAATAACAGGGGGGACTGAAGCTTTCTTT.